This TCR beta chain emerged from a study of response to subunit inactivated influenza vaccine. General study results and limits: It was the authors' suggestion that each seasonal influenza vaccination recruits few new T cells.

TCRdb ran MiXCR on the RT-PCR reads and lists one entry per CDR3 protein. Seen here are about 160,000 distinct CDR3 sequences, approximately 10% observed once, and the top ten hold under 15%. Note on this clonotype: Its antigen is as yet unknown.

With 4 bases clipped from V and 0 bases from J, the junction kept 1 base outside the gene matches. The CDR3 runs 14 residues. Per the germline V gene, CDR1 is LGHDT and CDR2 is YNNKEL (reference sequence). The source material was non-naive T cells sorted from PBMCs, sampled about 40 days after vaccination. V and J are TRBV3-1 and TRBJ2-3, with TRBD2 identical over 7 bases. The receptor was derived from a man aged 50 to 60 who received an inactivated influenza vaccine. CDR3 loop: CASSRRGSTDTQYF. The CDR3, as DNA: TGTGCCAGCAGCCGGCGGGGGAGCACAGATACGCAGTATTTT.